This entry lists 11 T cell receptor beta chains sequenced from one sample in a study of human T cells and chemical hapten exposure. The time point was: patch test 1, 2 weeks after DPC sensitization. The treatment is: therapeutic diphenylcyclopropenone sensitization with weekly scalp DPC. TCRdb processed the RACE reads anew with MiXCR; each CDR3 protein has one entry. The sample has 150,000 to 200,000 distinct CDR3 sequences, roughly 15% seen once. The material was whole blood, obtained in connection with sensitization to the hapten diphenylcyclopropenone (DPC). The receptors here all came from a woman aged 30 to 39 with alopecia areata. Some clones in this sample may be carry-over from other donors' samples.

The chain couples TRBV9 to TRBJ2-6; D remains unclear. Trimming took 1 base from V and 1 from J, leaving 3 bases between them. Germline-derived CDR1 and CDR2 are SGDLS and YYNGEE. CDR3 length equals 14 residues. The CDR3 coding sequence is TGTGCCAGCAGCGTACGGTCTGGGGCCAACGTCCTGACTTTC. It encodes CASSVRSGANVLTF.

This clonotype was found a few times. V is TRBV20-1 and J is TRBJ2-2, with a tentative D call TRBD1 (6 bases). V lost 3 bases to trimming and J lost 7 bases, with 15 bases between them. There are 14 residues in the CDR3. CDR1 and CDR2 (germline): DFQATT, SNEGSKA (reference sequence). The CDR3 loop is CSASSRTAYGELFF. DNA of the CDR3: TGCAGTGCTAGCTCCAGGACAGCTTACGGGGAGCTGTTTTTT.

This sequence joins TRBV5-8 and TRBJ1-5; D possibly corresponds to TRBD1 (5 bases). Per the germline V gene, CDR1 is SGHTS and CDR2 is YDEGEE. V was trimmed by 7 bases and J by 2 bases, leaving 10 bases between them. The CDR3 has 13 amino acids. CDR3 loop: CASQGGGNQPQHF. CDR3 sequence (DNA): TGTGCCAGCCAAGGAGGGGGCAATCAGCCCCAGCATTTT.

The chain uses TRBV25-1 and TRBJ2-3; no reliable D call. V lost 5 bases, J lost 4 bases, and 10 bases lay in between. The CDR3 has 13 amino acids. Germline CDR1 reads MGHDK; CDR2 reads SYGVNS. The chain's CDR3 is CASSSALSDTQYF. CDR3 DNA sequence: TGTGCCAGCAGTTCCGCTCTGTCAGATACGCAGTATTTT.

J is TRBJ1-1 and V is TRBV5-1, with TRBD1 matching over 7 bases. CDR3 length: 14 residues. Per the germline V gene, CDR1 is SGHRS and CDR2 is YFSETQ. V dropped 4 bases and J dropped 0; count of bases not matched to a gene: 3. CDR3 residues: CASSRDSLNTEAFF. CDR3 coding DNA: TGCGCCAGCAGCCGGGACAGTTTGAACACTGAAGCTTTCTTT. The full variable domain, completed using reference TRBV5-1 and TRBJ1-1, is KAGVTQTPRYLIKTRGQQVTLSCSPISGHRSVSWYQQTPGQGLQFLFEYFSETQRNKGNFPGRFSGRQFSNSRSEMNVSTLELGDSALYLCASSRDSLNTEAFFGQGTRLTVV.

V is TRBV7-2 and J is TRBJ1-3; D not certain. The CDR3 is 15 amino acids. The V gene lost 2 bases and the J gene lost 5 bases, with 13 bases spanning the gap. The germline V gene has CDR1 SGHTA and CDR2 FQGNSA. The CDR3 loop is CASSLSYSGRNTIYF. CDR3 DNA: TGTGCCAGCAGCTTATCGTATTCGGGGAGAAACACCATATATTTT.

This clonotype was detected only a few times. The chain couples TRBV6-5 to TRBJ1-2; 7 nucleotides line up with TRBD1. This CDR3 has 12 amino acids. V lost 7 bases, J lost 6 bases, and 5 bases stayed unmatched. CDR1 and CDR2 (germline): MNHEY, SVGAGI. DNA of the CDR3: TGTGCCAGCACCATGACAGGGAATGGCTACACCTTC. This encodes CASTMTGNGYTF.

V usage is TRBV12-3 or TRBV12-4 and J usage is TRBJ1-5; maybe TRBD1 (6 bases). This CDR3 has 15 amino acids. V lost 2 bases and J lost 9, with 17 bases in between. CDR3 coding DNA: TGTGCCAGCAGTTTACGGTGGGGGGCAAAGGCGCCCCAGCATTTT. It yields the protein CASSLRWGAKAPQHF.

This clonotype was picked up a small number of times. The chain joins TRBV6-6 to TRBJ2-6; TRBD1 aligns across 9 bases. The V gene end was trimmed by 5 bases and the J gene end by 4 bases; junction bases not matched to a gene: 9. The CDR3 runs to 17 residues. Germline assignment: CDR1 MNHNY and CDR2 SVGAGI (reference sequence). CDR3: CASSTRQGGSGANVLTF. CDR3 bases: TGTGCCAGCAGTACGAGACAGGGGGGATCCGGGGCCAACGTCCTGACTTTC.

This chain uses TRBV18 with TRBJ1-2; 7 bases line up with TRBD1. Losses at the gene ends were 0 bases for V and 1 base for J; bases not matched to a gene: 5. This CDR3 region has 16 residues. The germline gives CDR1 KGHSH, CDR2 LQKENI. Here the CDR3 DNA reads TGTGCCAGCTCACCACCGACAGGGCCTTTTAACTATGGCTACACCTTC. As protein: CASSPPTGPFNYGYTF. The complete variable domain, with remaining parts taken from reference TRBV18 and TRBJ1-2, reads NAGVMQNPRHLVRRRGQEARLRCSPMKGHSHVYWYRQLPEEGLKFMVYLQKENIIDESGMPKERFSAEFPKEGPSILRIQQVVRGDSAAYFCASSPPTGPFNYGYTFGSGTRLTVV.

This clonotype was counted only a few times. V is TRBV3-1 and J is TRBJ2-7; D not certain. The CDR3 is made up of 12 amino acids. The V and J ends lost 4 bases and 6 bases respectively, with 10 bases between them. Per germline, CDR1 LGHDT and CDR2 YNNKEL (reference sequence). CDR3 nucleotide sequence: TGTGCCAGCAGCCTTCCTCCTGGCGAGCAGTACTTC. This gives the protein CASSLPPGEQYF.